These 25 T cell receptor beta chains were sequenced from one sample in a study of beta chain features in type 1 diabetes (dated by TCRdb to the late 2010s). Overall study results and their limits: In all four CD4+ subsets, TCRB CDR3 length was moderately but significantly shorter in type 1 diabetes patients.

The antigens for these receptors are not known. The receptor library was made with the immunoSEQ multiplex PCR assay. All of the isolated RNA was reverse transcribed with the High Capacity cDNA Reverse Transcription Kit, so expressed TCRB transcripts were sequenced. TCRdb's version of the immuneACCESS table is confined to in-frame rearrangements and falls short of the full clone set. An unresolved V gene accounts for under half of the shortfall where checked; the remainder is of unknown origin. The sample has more than 300,000 clones on record, around 10% of them singletons. The ten largest clonotypes hold about 0.6% of the sample. The sample was central memory CD4+ T cells from blood. All receptors derive from a man aged 25 to 45 with type 1 diabetes.

This clone turned up a few times. V and J are TRBV6-5 and TRBJ2-3; 8 bases map to TRBD2. CDR1 is MNHEY, CDR2 SVGAGI, per germline. V lost 0 bases, J lost 8 bases, and 7 bases stayed unmatched. The CDR3 length is 15 residues. CDR3 sequence (DNA): TGTGCCAGCAGTTACTCTGGACTAGCTGTGGGTACGCAGTATTTT. Protein product: CASSYSGLAVGTQYF.

The genes are TRBV28 and TRBJ2-7, with TRBD1 matching over 9 bases. The CDR3 is 16 amino acids. J lost 3 bases, V lost 5 bases, and 11 bases had no gene match. Germline assignment: CDR1 MDHEN and CDR2 SYDVKM. The DNA for the CDR3 is TGTGCCAGCAGTCGAGGGCGGGGACAGGGAATCTACGAGCAGTACTTC. Translated, it gives CASSRGRGQGIYEQYF.

This clone occurred a few times. The chain combines TRBV28 with TRBJ2-2, with D unclear. The ends were cut back, 4 bases at V and 8 bases at J, with 8 bases in the middle. The germline V gene has CDR1 MDHEN and CDR2 SYDVKM. The CDR3 is 12 amino acids. The CDR3 bases are TGTGCCAGCAGTTATGCTTGGGGGGAGCTGTTTTTT. This gives the protein CASSYAWGELFF.

This clone was counted only a few times. This chain uses TRBV9 with TRBJ2-7; possibly TRBD1 or TRBD2 for D (6 bases each). Trimming left V 0 bases short and J 2 bases short, with 12 bases between. CDR1 and CDR2 from the germline V gene are SGDLS and YYNGEE. This CDR3 is 15 amino acids long. CDR3 amino acids: CASSVDPRGPYEQYF. The DNA for the CDR3 is TGTGCCAGCAGCGTAGACCCCCGGGGGCCCTACGAGCAGTACTTC. The full variable domain, with the rest looked up from reference TRBV9 and TRBJ2-7, is DSGVTQTPKHLITATGQRVTLRCSPRSGDLSVYWYQQSLDQGLQFLIQYYNGEERAKGNILERFSAQQFPDLHSELNLSSLELGDSALYFCASSVDPRGPYEQYFGPGTRLTVT.

V usage is TRBV12-5 and J usage is TRBJ2-7, with a weak D call TRBD2 (5 bases). This CDR3 has 17 amino acids. The V end was cut by 0 bases, the J end by 0 bases, with 15 bases between. Germline values: CDR1 LGHNT, CDR2 FRNRAP. The CDR3 DNA is TGTGCTAGTGGTTTGGTACCTGCGGGTAGGAGCTCCTACGAGCAGTACTTC. Its translation is CASGLVPAGRSSYEQYF.

A few counts support this clone. The sample holds other DNA sequences that translate to the same CDR3. The gene calls are TRBV9 and TRBJ2-5; D gene unclear. There are 13 residues in the CDR3. V lost 1 base, J lost 1 base, and 5 bases lay in between. Germline V gene lookup returns CDR1 SGDLS and CDR2 YYNGEE. The CDR3, as DNA: TGTGCCAGCAGCGTAAGGACCCAAGAGACCCAGTACTTC. It yields the protein CASSVRTQETQYF.

This clone was counted between two and nine times. One end of the junction fails to match germline, which may point to a read error. V gene TRBV5-4 combines with J gene TRBJ2-7; TRBD2 aligns across 9 bases. The germline CDR1 and CDR2 sequences are SGHNT and YYREEE (reference sequence). The CDR3 runs to 18 residues. This CDR3 reads CASSQDASGALIFHEQYF. CDR3 sequence (DNA): TGCGCCAGCAGCCAAGACGCTAGCGGGGCGCTAATATTCCACGAGCAGTACTTC. The whole variable domain, filled in from reference TRBV5-4 and TRBJ2-7, reads ETGVTQSPTHLIKTRGQQVTLRCSSQSGHNTVSWYQQALGQGPQFIFQYYREEENGRGNFPPRFSGLQFPNYSSELNVNALELDDSALYLCASSQDASGALIFHEQYFGPGTRLTVT.

This sequence joins TRBV19 and TRBJ2-5, with D perhaps matching TRBD2 (6 bases). V was trimmed by 6 bases and J by 0 bases, leaving 8 bases between them. CDR3 length: 13 amino acids. Germline assignment: CDR1 LNHDA and CDR2 SQIVND (reference sequence). CDR3 sequence reads: CASSRDYQETQYF. The CDR3 nucleotides read TGTGCCAGTAGCCGGGACTACCAAGAGACCCAGTACTTC.

The V call is TRBV27, the J call TRBJ2-3; 13 bases line up with TRBD2. V lost 4 bases to trimming and J lost 2 bases; unmatched junction nucleotides: 12. The CDR3 sequence is 19 residues long. Germline values: CDR1 MNHEY, CDR2 SMNVEV (reference sequence). The CDR3, as DNA: TGTGCCAGCAGTTCACCGGGACTAGCGGGAAGATTTGCCACAGATACGCAGTATTTT. Translated: CASSSPGLAGRFATDTQYF.

The chain is built from TRBV29-1 and TRBJ2-3; D is perhaps TRBD2 (6 bases). V was pared by 7 bases and J by 3 bases, with 11 bases between. The CDR3 contains 12 residues. Germline V lookup: CDR1 SQVTM, CDR2 ANQGSEA. In DNA form, the CDR3 reads TGCAGCGGTCACGGGACTACAGATACGCAGTATTTT. It specifies CSGHGTTDTQYF.

This chain connects TRBV25-1 to TRBJ1-2; D is uncertain. Germline CDR1 is MGHDK and CDR2 is SYGVNS. V gave up 7 bases and J gave up 8 bases, with 11 bases separating them. The CDR3 length is 11 residues. The CDR3 bases are TGTGCCAGCAAGGGCGGCCTGGGCTACACCTTC. Amino acids: CASKGGLGYTF.

This clone turned up a few times. The chain combines TRBV28 with TRBJ2-7, with D possibly being TRBD1 (6 bases). This CDR3 contains 13 residues. Trimming removed 6 bases at V and 2 bases at J, with 11 bases between. Germline V gives CDR1 MDHEN, CDR2 SYDVKM. The CDR3 DNA follows: TGTGCCAGCAGGGGGACACCCGCCTACGAGCAGTACTTC. Its translation is CASRGTPAYEQYF.

In this sample, this clone turned up a few times. The chain combines TRBV25-1 with TRBJ2-3; the D gene is possibly TRBD2 (5 bases). The CDR3 sequence is 13 residues long. Between the trimmed V and J ends, which lost 6 bases and 6 bases, there was a span of 13 bases. Germline lookup yields CDR1 MGHDK and CDR2 SYGVNS. The CDR3 DNA reads TGTGCCAGCAGCACTAGACTCTCGGATACGCAGTATTTT. Its translation is CASSTRLSDTQYF.

The rearrangement links TRBV29-1 to TRBJ1-6, with D unclear. The CDR3 is 13 amino acids. V was clipped by 4 bases and J by 6 bases, with 10 bases between them. Germline assignment: CDR1 SQVTM and CDR2 ANQGSEA. CDR3 residues: CSVALGSNSPLHF. The CDR3 nucleotides are TGCAGCGTTGCACTGGGTTCTAATTCACCCCTCCACTTT.

The chain's CDR3 is CSAQANSGNTIYF. In DNA form, the CDR3 reads TGCAGCGCCCAGGCAAACTCTGGAAACACCATATATTTT. The V and J genes are TRBV29-1 and TRBJ1-3, with unresolved D. The CDR3 is made up of 13 amino acids. CDR1 is SQVTM and CDR2 is ANQGSEA in the germline V gene. Trimming stripped 7 bases from V and 0 bases from J, with 10 bases between.

In this sample, this clone turned up a few times. This chain links TRBV9 with TRBJ2-3; weak D call: TRBD1 (6 bases). V was cut by 5 bases and J by 0 bases, with 13 bases left in between. CDR1 is SGDLS and CDR2 is YYNGEE in the germline V gene. This CDR3 has 15 residues. CDR3: CASSAGGSSTDTQYF. CDR3 DNA sequence: TGTGCCAGCAGTGCTGGGGGCTCTAGCACAGATACGCAGTATTTT.

The gene calls are TRBV13 and TRBJ2-5; possible D gene TRBD1, 5 bases. Between the trimmed V and J ends, which lost 5 bases and 2 bases, there was a span of 18 bases. The CDR3 covers 16 residues. In germline, CDR1 is PRHDT, CDR2 FYEKMQ (reference sequence). The CDR3, as DNA: TGTGCCAGCAGCCCCCGATTGGGTGGGGCACAAGAGACCCAGTACTTC. This translates into CASSPRLGGAQETQYF. The whole variable domain, remainder taken from reference TRBV13 and TRBJ2-5, is AAGVIQSPRHLIKEKRETATLKCYPIPRHDTVYWYQQGPGQDPQFLISFYEKMQSDKGSIPDRFSAQQFSDYHSELNMSSLELGDSALYFCASSPRLGGAQETQYFGPGTRLLVL.

This sequence joins TRBV7-2 and TRBJ2-5; 9 positions agree with TRBD1. Matching the DNA end better, TRBJ2-7 makes the J call doubtful. Germline CDR1 and CDR2: SGHTA and FQGNSA. The CDR3 covers 15 residues. Here the CDR3 reads CASSSRTGAEYEQYF. The CDR3 DNA reads TGTGCCAGCAGCTCTAGGACAGGGGCAGAATACGAGCAGTACTTC.

This sequence joins TRBV14 and TRBJ2-5; 12 nucleotides agree with TRBD2. Looked up from germline, CDR1 is SGHDN and CDR2 is FVKESK. The junction had 5 bases not matched to a gene; V was cut back by 4 bases and J by 2 bases. This CDR3 spans 16 amino acids. Here the CDR3 reads CASSPGLAGLQETQYF. CDR3 in DNA: TGTGCCAGCAGCCCAGGACTAGCGGGATTACAAGAGACCCAGTACTTC.

The J gene is TRBJ2-1, the V gene TRBV5-1, with unresolved D. Germline values: CDR1 SGHRS, CDR2 YFSETQ. V lost 2 bases, J lost 0 bases, and 9 bases lay in between. The CDR3 runs to 15 residues. The CDR3 region has the DNA TGCGCCAGCAGCTTAACAGCAAGCTCCTACAATGAGCAGTTCTTC. Translated: CASSLTASSYNEQFF.

This rearrangement joins TRBV4-2 to TRBJ1-1; weak D call: TRBD1 (6 bases). Germline V lookup: CDR1 LGHNA, CDR2 YNFKEQ. This CDR3 is 14 amino acids long. With 4 bases removed from V and 4 bases from J, the gap between germline ends came to 13 bases. CDR3 amino acids: CASSRLTGSTEAFF. CDR3 nucleotides: TGTGCCAGCAGCCGCCTAACAGGGAGCACTGAAGCTTTCTTT.

V is TRBV5-6 and J is TRBJ2-1; 9 nucleotides agree with TRBD2. After removal of 0 bases from V and 6 bases from J, the junction contained 10 bases not matched to a gene. This CDR3 comprises 17 residues. Per the germline V gene, CDR1 is SGHDT and CDR2 is YYEEEE. CDR3: CASSLGGAGGLGNEQFF. The CDR3 bases are TGTGCCAGCAGCTTGGGAGGAGCGGGAGGATTAGGCAATGAGCAGTTCTTC.

The chain links TRBV9 to TRBJ2-1; weak D call: TRBD2 (5 bases). V lost 0 bases, J lost 2 bases, and 9 bases lay in between. Germline V gene sequence: CDR1 SGDLS, CDR2 YYNGEE. This CDR3 has 15 residues. In DNA, the CDR3 is TGTGCCAGCAGCGTAGGAGCGGACCCCTACAATGAGCAGTTCTTC. It codes for CASSVGADPYNEQFF. Supplemented by reference TRBV9 and TRBJ2-1, the full variable domain reads DSGVTQTPKHLITATGQRVTLRCSPRSGDLSVYWYQQSLDQGLQFLIQYYNGEERAKGNILERFSAQQFPDLHSELNLSSLELGDSALYFCASSVGADPYNEQFFGPGTRLTVL.

This chain joins TRBV5-1 and TRBJ1-1; D might be TRBD1 (5 bases). CDR1 SGHRS and CDR2 YFSETQ come from the germline V gene. The CDR3 consists of 13 residues. V was pared by 7 bases and J by 0 bases, with 10 bases between. In DNA form, the CDR3 reads TGCGCCAGCGTGGGGACGGTGAACACTGAAGCTTTCTTT. Protein sequence: CASVGTVNTEAFF.

The chain is built from TRBV4-3 and TRBJ1-4, with D possibly being TRBD1 (6 bases). Germline values: CDR1 LGHNA, CDR2 YSLEER. The CDR3 is made up of 13 amino acids. The V and J ends lost 3 bases and 8 bases respectively, with 10 bases between them. In DNA form, the CDR3 reads TGCGCCAGCAGCCAGGGGGCTTGGGAAAAACTGTTTTTT. Translation: CASSQGAWEKLFF.